The text below deals with one TCR beta chain. The repertoire was sequenced with immunoSEQ multiplex PCR; TCRdb's copy has only in-frame clones and lacks some. The table includes more than 200,000 clones, around nine tenths detected once. These data are taken from a study of blood T cell repertoires in COVID-19. With 1 base removed from V and 8 bases from J, the gap between germline ends came to 15 bases. The CDR3 extends over 15 amino acids. Germline assignment: CDR1 MGHRA and CDR2 YSYEKL. Material: PBMCs or T cells enriched from blood (not recorded which). The receptor's source is a woman younger than 35 who had recovered from COVID-19. The chain recombines TRBV4-1 with TRBJ2-1, with a possible D match to TRBD2 (6 bases). The CDR3: CASSQVNLASHEQFF. In DNA, the CDR3 is TGCGCCAGCAGCCAAGTGAATCTAGCGTCGCATGAGCAGTTCTTC.